The entry below describes one TCR beta chain. Its antigen is undetermined. A universal primer site was added by template switching, and unique molecular identifiers were carried by the cDNA. TCRdb processed the 5' RACE reads anew with MiXCR; each CDR3 protein has one entry. The repertoire includes roughly 250,000 distinct CDR3 sequences, 6% to 8.5% of them detected once, and under 6% sits in the top ten. The data derive from a study of identical twins. The ends lost 5 bases at V and 5 bases at J; junction bases unmatched: 6. Germline CDR1 reads MNHNS; CDR2 reads SASEGT. The CDR3 spans 15 residues. Study findings and constraints: Models underpredicted monozygotic twin sharing of out-of-frame TCR alpha.

The same sample was also used in a study of yellow fever vaccine responses in identical twins.

V gene TRBV6-1 combines with J gene TRBJ2-1, with TRBD2 matching 10 bases. The source material was CD8+ T cells sorted from blood. The TCR sequence derives from a woman between 18 and 29 years old in good health. CDR3 sequence: CASSRLAGGHNEQFF. The CDR3 DNA follows: TGTGCCAGCAGTAGATTAGCGGGGGGCCACAATGAGCAGTTCTTC.